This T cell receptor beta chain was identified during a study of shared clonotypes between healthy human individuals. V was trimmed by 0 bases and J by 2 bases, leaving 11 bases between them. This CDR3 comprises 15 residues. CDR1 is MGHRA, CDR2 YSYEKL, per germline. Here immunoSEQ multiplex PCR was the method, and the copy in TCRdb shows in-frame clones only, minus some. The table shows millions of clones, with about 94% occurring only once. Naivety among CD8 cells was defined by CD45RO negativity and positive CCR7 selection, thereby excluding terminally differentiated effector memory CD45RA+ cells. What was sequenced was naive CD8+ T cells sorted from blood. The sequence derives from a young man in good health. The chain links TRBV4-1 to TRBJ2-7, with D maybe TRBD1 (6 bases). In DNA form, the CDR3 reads TGCGCCAGCAGCCAAGAAGCGGCAGGGGCCTACGAGCAGTACTTC. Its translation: CASSQEAAGAYEQYF.